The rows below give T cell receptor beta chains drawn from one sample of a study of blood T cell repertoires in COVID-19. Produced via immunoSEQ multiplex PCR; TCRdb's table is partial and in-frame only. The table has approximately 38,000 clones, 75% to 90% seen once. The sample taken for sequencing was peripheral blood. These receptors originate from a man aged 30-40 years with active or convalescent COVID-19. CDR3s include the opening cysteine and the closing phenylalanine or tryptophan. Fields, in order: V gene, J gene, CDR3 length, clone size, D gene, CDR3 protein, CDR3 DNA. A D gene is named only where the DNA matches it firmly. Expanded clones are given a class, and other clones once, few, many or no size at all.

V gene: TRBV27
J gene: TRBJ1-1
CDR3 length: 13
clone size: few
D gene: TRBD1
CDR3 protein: CASSLRTGREAFF
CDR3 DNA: TGTGCCAGCAGTTTACGGACAGGGAGGGAAGCTTTCTTT

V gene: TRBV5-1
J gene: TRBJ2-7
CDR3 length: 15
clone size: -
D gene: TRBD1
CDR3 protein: CASSKSGGVSYEQYF
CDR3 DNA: TGCGCCAGCAGCAAGTCAGGGGGCGTCTCCTACGAGCAGTACTTC

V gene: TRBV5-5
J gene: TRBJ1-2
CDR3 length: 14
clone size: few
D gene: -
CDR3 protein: CASSLAGGSYGYTF
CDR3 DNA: TGTGCCAGCAGCTTAGCCGGGGGAAGCTATGGCTACACCTTC

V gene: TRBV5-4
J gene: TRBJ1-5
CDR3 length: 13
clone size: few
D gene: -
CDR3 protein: CASSLDNDQPQHF
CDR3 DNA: TGTGCCAGCAGCTTGGACAACGATCAGCCCCAGCATTTT

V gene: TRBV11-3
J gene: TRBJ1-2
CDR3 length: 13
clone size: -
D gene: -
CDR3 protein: CASSHRDGYGYTF
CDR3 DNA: TGTGCCAGCAGCCACAGGGACGGCTATGGCTACACCTTC

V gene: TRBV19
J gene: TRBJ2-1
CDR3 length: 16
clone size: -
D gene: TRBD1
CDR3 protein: CASSPRGQGTYNEQFF
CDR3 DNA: TGTGCCAGTAGTCCTAGGGGACAGGGGACGTACAATGAGCAGTTCTTC

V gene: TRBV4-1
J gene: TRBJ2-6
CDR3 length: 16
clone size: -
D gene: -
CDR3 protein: CASSPTRGTGANVLTF
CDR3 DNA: TGCGCCAGCAGCCCTACCAGGGGAACTGGGGCCAACGTCCTGACTTTC

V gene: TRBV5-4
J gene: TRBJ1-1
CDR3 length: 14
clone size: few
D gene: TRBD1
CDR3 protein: CASSETGRNTEAFF
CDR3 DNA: TGTGCCAGCAGCGAGACAGGGAGAAACACTGAAGCTTTCTTT

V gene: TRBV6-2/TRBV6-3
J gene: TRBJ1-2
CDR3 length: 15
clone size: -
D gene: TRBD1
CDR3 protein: CASSNWDRAVSGYTF
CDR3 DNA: TGTGCCAGCAGTAACTGGGACAGGGCCGTGAGTGGCTACACCTTC

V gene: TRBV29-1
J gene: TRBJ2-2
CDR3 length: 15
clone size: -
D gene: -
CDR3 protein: CSVERVTNSAGELFF
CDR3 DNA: TGCAGCGTTGAACGGGTAACAAACTCCGCCGGGGAGCTGTTTTTT

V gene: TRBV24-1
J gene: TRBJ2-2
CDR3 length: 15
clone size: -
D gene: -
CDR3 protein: CATSDLRGASGELFF
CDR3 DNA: TGTGCCACCAGTGATTTGCGGGGGGCTTCCGGGGAGCTGTTTTTT

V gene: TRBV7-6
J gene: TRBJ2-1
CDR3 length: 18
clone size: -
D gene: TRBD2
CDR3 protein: CASSLAGLAGVGYNEQFF
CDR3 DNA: TGTGCCAGCAGCTTAGCGGGTCTAGCGGGAGTTGGTTACAATGAGCAGTTCTTC

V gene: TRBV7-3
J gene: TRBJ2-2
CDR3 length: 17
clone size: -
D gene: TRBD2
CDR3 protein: CASSPRGGRWNTGELFF
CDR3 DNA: TGTGCCAGCAGCCCTCGGGGAGGGAGATGGAACACCGGGGAGCTGTTTTTT

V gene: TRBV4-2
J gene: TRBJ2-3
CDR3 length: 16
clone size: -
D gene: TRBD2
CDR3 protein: CASSLETSGSSDTQYF
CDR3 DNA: TGTGCCAGCAGCCTGGAGACTAGCGGGAGCTCAGATACGCAGTATTTT

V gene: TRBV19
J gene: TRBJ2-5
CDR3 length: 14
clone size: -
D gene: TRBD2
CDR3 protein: CASSLGGLAETQYF
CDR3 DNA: TGTGCCAGTAGCCTAGGGGGACTAGCAGAGACCCAGTACTTC

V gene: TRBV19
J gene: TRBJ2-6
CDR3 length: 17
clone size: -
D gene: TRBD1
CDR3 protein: CASSNAQGAPGANVLTF
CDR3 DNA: TGTGCCAGTAGTAACGCACAGGGGGCGCCCGGGGCCAACGTCCTGACTTTC

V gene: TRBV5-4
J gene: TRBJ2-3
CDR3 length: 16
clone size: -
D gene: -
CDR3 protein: CASSLAEVGSTDTQYF
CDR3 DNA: TGTGCCAGCAGCTTGGCCGAGGTGGGTAGCACAGATACGCAGTATTTT

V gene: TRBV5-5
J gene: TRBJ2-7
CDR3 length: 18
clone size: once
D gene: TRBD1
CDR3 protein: CASSQSRPSGQEGYEQYF
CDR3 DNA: TGTGCCAGCAGCCAATCGCGCCCCTCCGGACAGGAAGGCTACGAGCAGTACTTC

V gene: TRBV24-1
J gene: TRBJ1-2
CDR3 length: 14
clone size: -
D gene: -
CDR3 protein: CATSDPHSAAGYTF
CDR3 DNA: TGTGCCACCAGTGACCCACACTCCGCGGCTGGCTACACCTTC

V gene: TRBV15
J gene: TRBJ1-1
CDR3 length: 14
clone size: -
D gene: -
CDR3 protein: CATSRDYLNTEAFF
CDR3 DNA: TGTGCCACCAGCAGAGATTACTTGAACACTGAAGCTTTCTTT

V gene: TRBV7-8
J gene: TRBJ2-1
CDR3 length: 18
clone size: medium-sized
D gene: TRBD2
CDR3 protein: CASSTGLVWTSGNNEQFF
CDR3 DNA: TGTGCCAGCAGCACGGGATTAGTATGGACTAGCGGGAACAATGAGCAGTTCTTC

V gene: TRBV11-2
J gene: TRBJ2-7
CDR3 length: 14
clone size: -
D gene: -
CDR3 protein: CASSLGPGVYEQYF
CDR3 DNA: TGTGCCAGCAGCTTAGGACCAGGGGTCTACGAGCAGTACTTC

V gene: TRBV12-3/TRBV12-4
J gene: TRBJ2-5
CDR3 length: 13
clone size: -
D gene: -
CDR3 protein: CASSFLLRGKAYF
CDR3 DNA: TGTGCCAGCAGTTTTCTCCTCCGGGGGAAAGCGTACTTC

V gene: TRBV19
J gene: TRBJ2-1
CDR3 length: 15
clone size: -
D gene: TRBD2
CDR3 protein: CASSMGGSSYNEQFF
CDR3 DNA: TGTGCCAGTAGTATGGGCGGGAGCTCCTACAATGAGCAGTTCTTC

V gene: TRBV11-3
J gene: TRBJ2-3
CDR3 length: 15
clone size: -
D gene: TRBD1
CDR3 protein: CASSPTGDGTDTQYF
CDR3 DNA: TGTGCCAGCAGCCCGACAGGGGACGGCACAGATACGCAGTATTTT

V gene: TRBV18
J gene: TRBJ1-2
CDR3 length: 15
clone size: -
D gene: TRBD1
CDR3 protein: CASSPLDRGQYGYTF
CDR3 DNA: TGTGCCAGCTCACCACTCGACAGGGGGCAGTATGGCTACACCTTC

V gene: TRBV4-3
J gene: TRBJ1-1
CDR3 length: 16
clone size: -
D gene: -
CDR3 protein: CASSQDNRVQNTEAFF
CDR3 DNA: TGCGCCAGCAGCCAAGATAACCGGGTTCAGAACACTGAAGCTTTCTTT

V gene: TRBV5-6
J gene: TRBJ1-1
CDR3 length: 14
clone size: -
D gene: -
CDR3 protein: CASSGREMNTEAFF
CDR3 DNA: TGTGCCAGCAGCGGCCGGGAGATGAACACTGAAGCTTTCTTT

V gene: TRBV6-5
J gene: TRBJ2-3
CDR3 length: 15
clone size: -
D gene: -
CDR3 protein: CASSYASSTRDTQYF
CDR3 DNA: TGTGCCAGCAGTTACGCCAGTAGCACAAGGGATACGCAGTATTTT

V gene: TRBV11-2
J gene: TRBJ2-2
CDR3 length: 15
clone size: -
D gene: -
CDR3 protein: CASSFGRVNTGELFF
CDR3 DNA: TGTGCCAGCAGCTTCGGCAGGGTCAACACCGGGGAGCTGTTTTTT

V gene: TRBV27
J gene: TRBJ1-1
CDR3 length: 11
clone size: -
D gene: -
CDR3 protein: CASYTTGEAFF
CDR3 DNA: TGTGCCAGTTATACGACAGGTGAAGCTTTCTTT

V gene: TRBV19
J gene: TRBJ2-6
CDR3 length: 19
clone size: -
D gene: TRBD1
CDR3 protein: CASSPAVRDRGRGANVLTF
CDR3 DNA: TGTGCCAGTAGTCCCGCCGTCCGGGACAGGGGACGTGGGGCCAACGTCCTGACTTTC

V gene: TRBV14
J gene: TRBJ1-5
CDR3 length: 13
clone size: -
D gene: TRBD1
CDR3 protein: CASSLQGGQPQHF
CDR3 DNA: TGTGCCAGCAGCCTCCAGGGGGGTCAGCCCCAGCATTTT

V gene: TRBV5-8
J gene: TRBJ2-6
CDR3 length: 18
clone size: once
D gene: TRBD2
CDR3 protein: CASSPGLAGGSGANVLTF
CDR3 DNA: TGTGCCAGCAGCCCCGGACTAGCGGGAGGGTCTGGGGCCAACGTCCTGACTTTC

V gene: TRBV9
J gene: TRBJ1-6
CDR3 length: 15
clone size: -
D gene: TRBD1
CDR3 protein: CASSARGTGEGTLHF
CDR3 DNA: TGTGCCAGCAGCGCGCGAGGGACAGGGGAAGGAACCCTCCACTTT

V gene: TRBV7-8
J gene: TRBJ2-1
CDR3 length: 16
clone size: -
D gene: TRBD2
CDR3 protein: CASSWIGGVRDNEQFF
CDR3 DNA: TGTGCCAGCAGCTGGATCGGGGGGGTACGGGACAATGAGCAGTTCTTC

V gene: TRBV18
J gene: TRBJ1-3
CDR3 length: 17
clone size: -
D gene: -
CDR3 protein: CASSPQKAGTSGNTIYF
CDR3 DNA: TGTGCCAGCTCACCGCAAAAAGCCGGGACATCTGGAAACACCATATATTTT

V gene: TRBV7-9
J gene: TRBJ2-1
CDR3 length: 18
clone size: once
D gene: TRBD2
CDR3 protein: CASSSTGTSGGHYNEQFF
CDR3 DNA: TGTGCCAGCAGCTCCACCGGGACTAGCGGGGGCCACTACAATGAGCAGTTCTTC

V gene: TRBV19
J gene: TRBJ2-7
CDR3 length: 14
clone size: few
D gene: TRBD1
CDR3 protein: CASSKTGSSYEQYF
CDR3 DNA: TGTGCCAGTAGTAAGACAGGGAGCTCCTACGAGCAGTACTTC

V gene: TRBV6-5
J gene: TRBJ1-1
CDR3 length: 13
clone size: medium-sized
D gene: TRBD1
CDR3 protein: CASRGTGGWVAFF
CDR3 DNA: TGTGCCAGCAGGGGGACAGGGGGTTGGGTAGCTTTCTTT

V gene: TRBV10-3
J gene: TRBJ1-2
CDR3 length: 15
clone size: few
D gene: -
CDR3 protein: CAISESAGNLRGYTF
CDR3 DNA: TGTGCCATCAGTGAGTCAGCGGGAAACTTACGAGGCTACACCTTC